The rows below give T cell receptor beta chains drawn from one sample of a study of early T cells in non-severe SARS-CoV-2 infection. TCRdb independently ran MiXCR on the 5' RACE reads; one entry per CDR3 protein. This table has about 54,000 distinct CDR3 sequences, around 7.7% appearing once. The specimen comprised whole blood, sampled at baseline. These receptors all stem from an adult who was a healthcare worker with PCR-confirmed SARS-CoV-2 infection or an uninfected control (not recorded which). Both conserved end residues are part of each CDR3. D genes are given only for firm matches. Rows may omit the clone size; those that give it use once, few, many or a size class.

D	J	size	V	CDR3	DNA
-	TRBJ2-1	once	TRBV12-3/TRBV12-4	CASSTAGPYNEQFF	TGTGCCAGCAGCACCGCGGGCCCTTACAATGAGCAGTTCTTC
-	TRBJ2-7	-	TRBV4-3	CASSQGRSLEQYF	TGCGCCAGCAGCCAAGGTAGATCACTTGAGCAGTACTTC
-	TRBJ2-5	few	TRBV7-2	CASSLWPIQETQYF	TGTGCCAGCAGCTTATGGCCTATACAAGAGACCCAGTACTTC
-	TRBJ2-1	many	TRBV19	CASSTRGLSPYSSYNEQFF	TGTGCCAGTAGTACCCGGGGACTTTCTCCCTATAGCTCCTACAATGAGCAGTTCTTC
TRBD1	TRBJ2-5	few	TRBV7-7	CASSLLGFRRADRGQETQYF	TGTGCCAGCAGCTTACTTGGCTTCCGAAGAGCGGACAGGGGGCAAGAGACCCAGTACTTC
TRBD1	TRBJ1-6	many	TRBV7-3	CASSAGQGVNSPLHF	TGTGCCAGCAGCGCCGGACAGGGTGTTAATTCACCCCTCCACTTT
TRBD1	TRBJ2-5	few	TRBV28	CASRHSPTGGSETQYF	TGTGCCAGCAGACATAGCCCCACAGGGGGTTCCGAGACCCAGTACTTC
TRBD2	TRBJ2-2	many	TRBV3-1	CASSQASGSLSGELFF	TGTGCCAGCAGCCAAGCTAGCGGGAGTCTGTCCGGGGAGCTGTTTTTT
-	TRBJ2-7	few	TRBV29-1	CSVQGASGYEQYF	TGCAGCGTCCAGGGTGCGTCAGGGTACGAGCAGTACTTC
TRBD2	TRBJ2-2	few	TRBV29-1	CSVEASSGRVTGELFF	TGCAGCGTTGAAGCCAGTAGCGGGAGAGTTACCGGGGAGCTGTTTTTT
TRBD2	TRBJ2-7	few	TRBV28	CASGSLPGLAGGAAYEQYF	TGTGCCAGCGGTTCCCTACCGGGACTAGCGGGAGGAGCTGCCTACGAGCAGTACTTC
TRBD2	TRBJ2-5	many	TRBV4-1	CASSRAGEETQYF	TGCGCCAGCAGCCGGGCGGGAGAAGAGACCCAGTACTTC
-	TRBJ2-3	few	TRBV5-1	CASSLDADTQYF	TGCGCCAGCAGCTTGGATGCGGATACGCAGTATTTT
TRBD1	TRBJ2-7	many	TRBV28	CASSSSPGTGPGSYEQYF	TGTGCCAGCAGTTCCAGCCCAGGGACAGGACCGGGGAGTTACGAGCAGTACTTC
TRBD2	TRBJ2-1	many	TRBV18	CASSGLGIEQFF	TGTGCCAGCTCGGGACTAGGGATAGAGCAGTTCTTC
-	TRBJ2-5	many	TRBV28	CASSFADFQETQYF	TGTGCCAGCAGTTTTGCAGATTTCCAAGAGACCCAGTACTTC
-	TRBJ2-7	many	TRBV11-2	CASSEWGRGSSSYEQYF	TGTGCCAGCAGCGAATGGGGTCGGGGGTCTAGCTCCTACGAGCAGTACTTC
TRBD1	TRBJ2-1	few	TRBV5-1	CASSLYRDRVNEQFF	TGCGCCAGCAGCCTGTACCGGGACAGGGTGAATGAGCAGTTCTTC
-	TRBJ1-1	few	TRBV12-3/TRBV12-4	CASTTGQNTEAFF	TGTGCCAGCACCACCGGACAGAACACTGAAGCTTTCTTT
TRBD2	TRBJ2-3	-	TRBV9	CASSVGASGRTDTQYF	TGTGCCAGCAGCGTAGGTGCTAGCGGGAGGACAGATACGCAGTATTTT
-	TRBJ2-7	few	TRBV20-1	CSAKSLALGLYEQYF	TGCAGTGCTAAAAGTCTAGCGCTGGGACTCTACGAGCAGTACTTC
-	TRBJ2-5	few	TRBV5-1	CASSPGGIDIAETQYF	TGCGCCAGCAGCCCTGGGGGGATTGACATAGCAGAGACCCAGTACTTC
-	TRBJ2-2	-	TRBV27	CASTRSGGVAGELFF	TGTGCCAGCACCCGGTCCGGGGGCGTCGCCGGGGAGCTGTTTTTT
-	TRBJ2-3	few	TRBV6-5	CASSYSTGSSDTQYF	TGTGCCAGCAGTTACTCTACGGGATCGTCAGATACGCAGTATTTT
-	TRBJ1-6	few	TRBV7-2	CASSLVSRESPLHF	TGTGCCAGCAGCTTAGTCTCGAGGGAATCACCCCTCCACTTT
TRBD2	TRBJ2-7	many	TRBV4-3	CASSPGTSGIYEQYF	TGCGCCAGCAGCCCCGGGACTAGCGGGATTTACGAGCAGTACTTC
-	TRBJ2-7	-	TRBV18	CASSPRLTDYEQYF	TGTGCCAGCTCACCACGCCTTACAGACTACGAGCAGTACTTC
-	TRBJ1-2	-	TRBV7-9	CASSFQDSYGYTF	TGTGCCAGCAGCTTCCAAGACAGCTATGGCTACACCTTC
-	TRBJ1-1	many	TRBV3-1	CASSQVGNTEAFF	TGTGCCAGCAGCCAGGTAGGGAACACTGAAGCTTTCTTT
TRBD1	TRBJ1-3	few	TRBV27	CASSLYRGGNTIYF	TGTGCCAGCAGTTTATACAGGGGTGGAAACACCATATATTTT
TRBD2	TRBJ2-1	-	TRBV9	CASSSRLAGSSYNEQFF	TGTGCCAGCAGCTCCCGACTAGCGGGGAGCTCCTACAATGAGCAGTTCTTC
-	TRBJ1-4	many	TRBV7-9	CASSLAWQPNEKLFF	TGTGCCAGCAGCTTAGCGTGGCAGCCTAATGAAAAACTGTTTTTT
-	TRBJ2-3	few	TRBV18	CASSPVAGSADTQYF	TGTGCCAGCTCACCGGTGGCGGGGAGCGCAGATACGCAGTATTTT